One sample yielded the 13 T cell receptor beta chains listed below, sequenced in a study of T cell changes during pregnancy in multiple sclerosis. Sequencing was performed with immunoSEQ multiplex PCR; in TCRdb, only in-frame clones are kept and a portion is missing. The table has 25,000 to 35,000 clones, roughly 90% seen once. This specimen was CD8+ T cells from peripheral blood mononuclear cells, taken in the first trimester of pregnancy. These receptors were taken from a female donor with multiple sclerosis, enrolled in a pregnancy study.

The chain couples TRBV6-5 to TRBJ1-2; TRBD1 agrees at 11 bases. V lost 6 bases, J lost 7 bases, and 10 bases stayed unmatched. Per the germline V gene, CDR1 is MNHEY and CDR2 is SVGAGI. The CDR3 runs to 15 residues. The CDR3 spells CASSLTGTGGVGYTF. The CDR3 DNA follows: TGTGCCAGCAGCCTCACCGGGACAGGGGGTGTTGGCTACACCTTC.

The CDR3 loop reads CASSPELAGTSYEQYF. CDR3 nucleotides: TGTGCCAGCAGCCCCGAATTAGCGGGAACCTCCTACGAGCAGTACTTC. The chain links TRBV7-9 to TRBJ2-7; 8 bases fit TRBD2. The junction had 9 bases not matched to a gene; V was cut back by 5 bases and J by 0 bases. The length of the CDR3 is 16 residues. The germline V gene has CDR1 SEHNR and CDR2 FQNEAQ (reference sequence).

In this sample, this clone turned up once. J is TRBJ2-1 and V is TRBV6-5, with TRBD2 matching over 10 bases. CDR1 is MNHEY and CDR2 is SVGAGI in the germline V gene. The CDR3 runs 16 residues. The V gene end was trimmed by 4 bases and the J gene end by 4 bases; junction bases not matched to a gene: 7. The CDR3 sequence is CASSSQLAGGYNEQFF. CDR3 nucleotide sequence: TGTGCCAGCAGTTCCCAATTAGCGGGAGGTTACAATGAGCAGTTCTTC.

The gene calls are TRBV25-1 and TRBJ2-7; 7 bases align to TRBD2. From germline, CDR1 is MGHDK and CDR2 SYGVNS. Trimming removed 1 base from V and 0 bases from J; junction bases left unmatched: 3. This CDR3 comprises 15 residues. Written as DNA, the CDR3 is TGTGCCAGCAGTGAATGGGGCGGGAGCTCCTACGAGCAGTACTTC. This translates into CASSEWGGSSYEQYF.

The rearrangement joins TRBV6-5 to TRBJ2-7, with D perhaps matching TRBD2 (6 bases). CDR1 MNHEY and CDR2 SVGAGI come from the germline V gene. The CDR3 is made up of 16 amino acids. Between the trimmed V and J ends, which lost 0 bases and 5 bases, there was a span of 17 bases. The CDR3 here is CASSYSATDGGNEQYF. CDR3 nucleotide sequence: TGTGCCAGCAGTTACTCGGCGACCGACGGGGGAAACGAGCAGTACTTC.

The chain recombines TRBV13 with TRBJ2-3; possible D gene TRBD2, 5 bases. Trimming removed 7 bases at V and 0 bases at J, with 14 bases between. Germline assignment: CDR1 PRHDT and CDR2 FYEKMQ (reference sequence). The CDR3 loop spans 15 amino acids. The CDR3 loop reads CASTPGSPSTDTQYF. The CDR3 coding sequence is TGTGCCAGCACCCCGGGGTCCCCGAGCACAGATACGCAGTATTTT.

This sequence joins TRBV14 and TRBJ2-7; TRBD2 matches 9 bases. Unmatched junction bases numbered 4, after V lost 1 base and J lost 3 bases. Germline V lookup: CDR1 SGHDN, CDR2 FVKESK. This CDR3 comprises 15 residues. CDR3 protein: CASSQGSGGNYEQYF. The CDR3 nucleotides read TGTGCCAGCAGCCAAGGGAGCGGGGGGAACTACGAGCAGTACTTC.

V is TRBV28 and J is TRBJ1-5; 7 nucleotides line up with TRBD1. V was pared by 3 bases and J by 0 bases, with 5 bases of the junction left unmatched. CDR1 MDHEN and CDR2 SYDVKM come from the germline V gene. This CDR3 comprises 16 residues. This chain's CDR3 is CASSFPGGYSNQPQHF. The CDR3 DNA reads as TGTGCCAGCAGTTTCCCAGGGGGGTATAGCAATCAGCCCCAGCATTTT.

The CDR3, as DNA: TGCAGCGTTGTAATAGCGGGAAACTACGAGCAGTACTTC. Protein: CSVVIAGNYEQYF. The chain links TRBV29-1 to TRBJ2-7; TRBD2 matches 8 bases. The CDR3 totals 13 residues. CDR1 is SQVTM and CDR2 is ANQGSEA in the germline V gene. The V gene end was trimmed by 4 bases and the J gene end by 3 bases; junction bases not matched to a gene: 5.

The chain carries TRBV28 and TRBJ1-1, with 7 nucleotides matching TRBD1. This CDR3 has 14 amino acids. Losses at the gene ends were 5 bases for V and 1 base for J; bases not matched to a gene: 4. Germline CDR1 MDHEN, CDR2 SYDVKM. For the CDR3, the DNA is TGTGCCAGCAGTGGGGACAGCTGGAACACTGAAGCTTTCTTT. Translating it yields CASSGDSWNTEAFF. Using reference TRBV28 and TRBJ1-1 for the parts outside the CDR3, the full variable domain is DVKVTQSSRYLVKRTGEKVFLECVQDMDHENMFWYRQDPGLGLRLIYFSYDVKMKEKGDIPEGYSVSREKKERFSLILESASTNQTSMYLCASSGDSWNTEAFFGQGTRLTVV.

This clone was detected once. J is TRBJ1-2 and V is TRBV27, with 10 bases aligning to TRBD1. CDR1 is MNHEY, CDR2 SMNVEV, per germline (reference sequence). The CDR3 has 14 amino acids. With V trimmed by 3 bases and J by 4 bases, 2 bases remained unmatched. CDR3 residues: CASSFGTGVYGYTF. CDR3 sequence (DNA): TGTGCCAGCAGTTTTGGGACAGGGGTCTATGGCTACACCTTC.

This chain uses TRBV6-1 with TRBJ1-5; 7 bases line up with TRBD1. The V and J ends lost 6 bases and 2 bases, in that order; junction bases with no gene match: 4. CDR3 length equals 14 residues. The germline CDR1 and CDR2 sequences are MNHNS and SASEGT. CDR3 coding DNA: TGTGCCAGCAGAAGGACAGGAGGCAATCAGCCCCAGCATTTT. This sequence encodes CASRRTGGNQPQHF.

The J gene is TRBJ1-1, the V gene TRBV11-2, with 7 bases fitting TRBD1. CDR1 and CDR2 (germline): SGHAT, FQNNGV. V dropped 5 bases and J dropped 3; count of bases not matched to a gene: 9. This CDR3 region has 15 residues. The CDR3 nucleotides are TGTGCCAGCAGCCCAAGGGGGCTTGAAGACACTGAAGCTTTCTTT. Its protein is CASSPRGLEDTEAFF. The complete variable domain, with remaining parts taken from reference TRBV11-2 and TRBJ1-1, reads EAGVAQSPRYKIIEKRQSVAFWCNPISGHATLYWYQQILGQGPKLLIQFQNNGVVDDSQLPKDRFSAERLKGVDSTLKIQPAKLEDSAVYLCASSPRGLEDTEAFFGQGTRLTVV.